This T cell receptor (beta chain) was sequenced for a study of low-dose radiotherapy and immunotherapy resistance in tumors (dated by TCRdb to 2021 to 2024). Turning to the overall study: Patients in Cohort 1 were given 0.5 Gy per fraction every 2 weeks, and the prescribed total PTV dose was 6.5 Gy. Cohort 2 received 1 Gy per fraction every two weeks, with a total of 13 Gy over 26 weeks. Patients were given nivolumab as a 240 mg flat dose every two weeks and ipilimumab at 1 mg/kg every six weeks, with both drugs delivered intravenously. Cyclophosphamide 200 mg/m2 was given intravenously every two weeks, one day before each radiation and immunotherapy administration. Starting on cycle 1 day 1, patients took 300 mg of aspirin by mouth once a day for four cycles. Trial participants were not randomized into treatment groups. Eight patients were included in the translational analysis, namely three from the first dose cohort plus the first five from the second dose cohort.

In regard to this clonotype: This clone's antigen is unknown. The input lacks base qualities; no much larger clone sits a single base away.

Sequencing was performed on an Illumina HiSeq 2500. Superscript III and a set of TRAV- and TRBV-specific primers were used to synthesize first-strand cDNA, so that both TCRalpha and TCRbeta chains were covered. TCRs were amplified with Phusion for about 20 PCR cycles using a constant-region primer together with the adapter attached to the V primers. The MessageAmp II aRNA Amplification Kit was used to amplify the isolated mRNA, with in vitro transcription run for roughly 15 hours at 37 degrees C. mRNA for TCR sequencing was isolated with the Dynabeads mRNA DIRECT Purification Kit. Indexed Illumina adapters were added in a second roughly 25-cycle Phusion PCR, and the resulting products were purified with AMPure XP beads. The source study handled its data this way. Custom Perl scripts pooled TCR sequences encoding the same protein, removed out-of-frame sequences and computed each clonotype's abundance. The analysis excluded TCR sequences that were supported by just one read. The metrics used to describe the repertoires included Shannon entropy, Gini index, clonality, richness, and the frequency of TCRs shared between repertoires. In-frame beta chains were kept once TCRdb had trimmed the public reads at Q25 with fastp and called clones with MiXCR. Entries are consolidated by CDR3 protein sequence, retaining the most common genes and DNA. The V and J calls come from TCRdb's annotation, not from the publication. For this sample there are 35,000 to 50,000 distinct CDR3 sequences; about 25% appear just once. The ten largest clones add up to over 9% of the sample.

The time point tag for this specimen amounts to: after trial treatment. The intended sense of this specimen's treatment or condition label: LDRT plus nivolumab, ipilimumab, low-dose cyclophosphamide and aspirin (RACIN trial). Donors were enrolled in RACIN, a single-arm phase I dose-escalation trial in which nivolumab, ipilimumab, aspirin, low-dose cyclophosphamide and low-dose radiotherapy were combined. Patients were eligible if they had advanced solid tumors that were TIL-negative. This clonotype was sampled from a male donor with prostate cancer. Material: PBMCs, obtained after low-dose radiotherapy plus immunotherapy.

The bases are TGTGCCAGCAGTTACGGGGCGGCTAGCGGGGGGTCCTCCTACAATGAGCAGTTCTTC. This is translated as CASSYGAASGGSSYNEQFF. The chain uses TRBV6-6 and TRBJ2-1, with 11 bases aligning to TRBD2. In the germline V gene (reference sequence), CDR1 corresponds to MNHNY and CDR2 to SVGAGI. Germline trimming amounts to 2 bases on V and 0 bases on J, with 9 as the count of junction bases outside the gene matches. Measured from the cysteine to the phenylalanine, the CDR3 is 19 residues long. Here the CDR3 DNA is all that survives: 57 bases in frame from base 1.